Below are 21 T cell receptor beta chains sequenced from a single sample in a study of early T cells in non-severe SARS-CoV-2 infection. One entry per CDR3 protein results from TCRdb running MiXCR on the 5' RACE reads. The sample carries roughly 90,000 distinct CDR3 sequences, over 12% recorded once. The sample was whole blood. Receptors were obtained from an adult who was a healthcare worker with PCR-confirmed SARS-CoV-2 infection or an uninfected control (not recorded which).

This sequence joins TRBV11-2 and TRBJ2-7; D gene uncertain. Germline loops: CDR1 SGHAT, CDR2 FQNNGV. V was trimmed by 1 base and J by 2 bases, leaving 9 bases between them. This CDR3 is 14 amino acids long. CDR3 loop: CASSLGGFTYEQYF. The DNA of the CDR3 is TGTGCCAGCAGCTTAGGCGGATTCACCTACGAGCAGTACTTC. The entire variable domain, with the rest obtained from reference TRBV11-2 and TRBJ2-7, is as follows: EAGVAQSPRYKIIEKRQSVAFWCNPISGHATLYWYQQILGQGPKLLIQFQNNGVVDDSQLPKDRFSAERLKGVDSTLKIQPAKLEDSAVYLCASSLGGFTYEQYFGPGTRLTVT.

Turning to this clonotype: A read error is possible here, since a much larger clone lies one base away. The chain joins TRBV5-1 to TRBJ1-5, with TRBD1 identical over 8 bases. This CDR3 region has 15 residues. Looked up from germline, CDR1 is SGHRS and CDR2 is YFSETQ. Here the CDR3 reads CTSSPMGQVNQPQHF. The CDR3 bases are TGCACCAGCAGCCCGATGGGACAGGTCAATCAGCCCCAGCATTTT.

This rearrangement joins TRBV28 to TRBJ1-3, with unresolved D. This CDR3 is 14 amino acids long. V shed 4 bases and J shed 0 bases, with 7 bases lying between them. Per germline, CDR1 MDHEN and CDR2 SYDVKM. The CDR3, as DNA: TGTGCCAGCAGTTCCACAAGCTCTGGAAACACCATATATTTT. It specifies CASSSTSSGNTIYF.

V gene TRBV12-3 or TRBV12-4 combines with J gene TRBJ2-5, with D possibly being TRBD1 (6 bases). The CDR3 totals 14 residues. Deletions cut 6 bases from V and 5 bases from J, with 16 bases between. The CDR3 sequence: CASSKRGHHETQYF. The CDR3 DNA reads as TGTGCCAGCAGCAAGAGGGGACATCACGAGACCCAGTACTTC.

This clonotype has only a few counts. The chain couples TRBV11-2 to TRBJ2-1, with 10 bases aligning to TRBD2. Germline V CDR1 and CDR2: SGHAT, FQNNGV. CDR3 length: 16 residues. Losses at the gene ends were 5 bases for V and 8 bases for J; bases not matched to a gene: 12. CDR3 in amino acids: CASSTSGGATYDEQFF. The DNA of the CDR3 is TGTGCCAGCAGCACAAGCGGGGGGGCCACCTATGATGAGCAGTTCTTC.

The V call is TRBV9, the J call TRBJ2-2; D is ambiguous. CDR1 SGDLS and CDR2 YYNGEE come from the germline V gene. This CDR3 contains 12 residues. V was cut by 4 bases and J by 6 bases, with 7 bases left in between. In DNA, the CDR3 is TGTGCCAGCAGCCTCCCCTCCGGGGAGCTGTTTTTT. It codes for CASSLPSGELFF.

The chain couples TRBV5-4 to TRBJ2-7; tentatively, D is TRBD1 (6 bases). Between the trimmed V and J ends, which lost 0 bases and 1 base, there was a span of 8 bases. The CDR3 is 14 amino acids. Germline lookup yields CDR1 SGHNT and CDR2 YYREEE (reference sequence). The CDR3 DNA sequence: TGTGCCAGCAGCTTGGGGGGGACATCCTACGAGCAGTACTTC. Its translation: CASSLGGTSYEQYF.

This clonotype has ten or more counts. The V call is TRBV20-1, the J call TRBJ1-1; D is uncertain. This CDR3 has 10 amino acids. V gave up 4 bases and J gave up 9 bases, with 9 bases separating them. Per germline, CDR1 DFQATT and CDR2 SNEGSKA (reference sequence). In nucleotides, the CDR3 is TGCAGTGCTAACGAGGGTAAAGCTTTCTTT. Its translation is CSANEGKAFF.

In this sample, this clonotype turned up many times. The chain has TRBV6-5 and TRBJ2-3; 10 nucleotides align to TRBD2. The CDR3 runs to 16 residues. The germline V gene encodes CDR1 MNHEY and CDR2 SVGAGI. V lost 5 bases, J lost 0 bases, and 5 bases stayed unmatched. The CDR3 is CASSRTSGTSTDTQYF. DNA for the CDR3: TGTGCCAGCAGTCGAACTAGCGGGACTAGCACAGATACGCAGTATTTT.

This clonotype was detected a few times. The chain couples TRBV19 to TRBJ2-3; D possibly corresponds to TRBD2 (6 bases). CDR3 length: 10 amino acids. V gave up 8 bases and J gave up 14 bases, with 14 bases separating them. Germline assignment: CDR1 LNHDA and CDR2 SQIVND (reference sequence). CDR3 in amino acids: CASGGTPWYF. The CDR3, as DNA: TGTGCCAGTGGAGGGACTCCCTGGTATTTT.

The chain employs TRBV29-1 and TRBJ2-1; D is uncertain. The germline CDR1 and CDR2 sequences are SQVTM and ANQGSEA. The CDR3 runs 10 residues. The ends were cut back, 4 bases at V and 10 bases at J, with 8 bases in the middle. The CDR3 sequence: CSVVSDEQFF. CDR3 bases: TGCAGCGTTGTATCCGACGAGCAGTTCTTC.

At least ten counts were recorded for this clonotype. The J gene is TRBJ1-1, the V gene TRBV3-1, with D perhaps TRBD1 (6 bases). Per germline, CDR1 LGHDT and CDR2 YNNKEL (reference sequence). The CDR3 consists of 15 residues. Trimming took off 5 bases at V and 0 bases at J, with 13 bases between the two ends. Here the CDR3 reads CASSNTGLLNTEAFF. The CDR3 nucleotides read TGTGCCAGCAGCAACACAGGGCTCTTGAACACTGAAGCTTTCTTT.

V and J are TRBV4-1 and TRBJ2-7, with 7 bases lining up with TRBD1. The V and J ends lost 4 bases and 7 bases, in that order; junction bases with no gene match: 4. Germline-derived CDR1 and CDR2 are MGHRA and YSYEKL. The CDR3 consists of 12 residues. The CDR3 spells CASSRSGGEQYF. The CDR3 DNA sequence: TGCGCCAGCAGCCGCTCAGGGGGAGAGCAGTACTTC.

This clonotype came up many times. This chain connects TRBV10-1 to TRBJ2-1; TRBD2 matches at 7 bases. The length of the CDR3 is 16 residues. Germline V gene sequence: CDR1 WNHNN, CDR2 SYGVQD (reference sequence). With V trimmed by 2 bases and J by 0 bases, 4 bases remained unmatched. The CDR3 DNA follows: TGCGCCAGCAGTGAGCGGGGGGTGAGCTCCTACAATGAGCAGTTCTTC. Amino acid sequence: CASSERGVSSYNEQFF.

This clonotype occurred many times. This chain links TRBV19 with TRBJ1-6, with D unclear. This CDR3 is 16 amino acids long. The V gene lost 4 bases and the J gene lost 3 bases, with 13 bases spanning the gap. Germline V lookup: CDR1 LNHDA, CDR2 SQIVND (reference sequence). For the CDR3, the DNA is TGTGCCAGTAGTACCACCCGACGGATCTATAATTCACCCCTCCACTTT. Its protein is CASSTTRRIYNSPLHF.

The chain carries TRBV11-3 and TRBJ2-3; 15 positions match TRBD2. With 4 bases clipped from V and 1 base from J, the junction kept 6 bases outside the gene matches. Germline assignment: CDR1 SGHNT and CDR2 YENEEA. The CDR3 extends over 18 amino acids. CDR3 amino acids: CASSSGTSGRRGTDTQYF. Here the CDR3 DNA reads TGTGCCAGCAGCTCCGGGACTAGCGGGAGGAGAGGCACAGATACGCAGTATTTT.

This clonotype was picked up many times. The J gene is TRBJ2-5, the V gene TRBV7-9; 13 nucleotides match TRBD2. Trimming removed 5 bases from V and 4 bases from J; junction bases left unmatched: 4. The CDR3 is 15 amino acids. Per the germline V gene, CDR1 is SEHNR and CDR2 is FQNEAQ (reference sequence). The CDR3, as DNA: TGTGCCAGCAGCGCGGGACTAGCGGGGATAGAGACCCAGTACTTC. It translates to CASSAGLAGIETQYF.

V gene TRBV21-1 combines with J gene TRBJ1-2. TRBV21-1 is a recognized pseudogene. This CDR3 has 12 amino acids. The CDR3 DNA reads TGTGCCCGGAGGGTAGTCGACTATGGCTACACCTTC. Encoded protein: CARRVVDYGYTF.

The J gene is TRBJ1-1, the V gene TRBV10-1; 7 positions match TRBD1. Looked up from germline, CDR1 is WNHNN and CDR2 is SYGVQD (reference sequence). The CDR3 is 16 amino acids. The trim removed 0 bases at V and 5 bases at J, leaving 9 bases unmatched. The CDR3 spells CASSESTDRQKTEAFF. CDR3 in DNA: TGCGCCAGCAGTGAGTCGACGGACAGGCAAAAAACTGAAGCTTTCTTT.

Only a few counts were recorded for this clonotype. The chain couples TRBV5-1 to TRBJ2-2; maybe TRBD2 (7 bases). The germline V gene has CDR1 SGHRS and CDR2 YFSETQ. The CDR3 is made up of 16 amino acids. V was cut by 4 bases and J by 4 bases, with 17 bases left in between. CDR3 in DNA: TGCGCCAGCAGCACCTACAGGGAGGGAGGCACCGGGGAGCTGTTTTTT. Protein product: CASSTYREGGTGELFF.

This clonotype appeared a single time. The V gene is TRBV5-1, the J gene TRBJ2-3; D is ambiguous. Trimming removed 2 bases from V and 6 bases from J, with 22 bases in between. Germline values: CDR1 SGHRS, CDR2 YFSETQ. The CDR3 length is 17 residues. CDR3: CASSFDISILSRDTQYF. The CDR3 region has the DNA TGCGCCAGCAGCTTTGATATAAGTATATTAAGTAGGGATACGCAGTATTTT.